This T cell receptor beta chain comes out of a study of T cells in Graves' hyperthyroidism and ophthalmopathy. Study-wide points: Blood also contained most expanded thyroid clonotypes above 0.001.

Authors of the study amplified TCR beta CDR3 regions from RNA transcripts. First-round RT-PCR with HTBI primers amplified the TCR CDR3 region. TCRdb redid the calling of the multiplex PCR reads with MiXCR, one entry per CDR3 protein. The sample carries approximately 520,000 distinct CDR3 sequences, roughly 25% recorded once. This CDR3 spans 12 amino acids. The germline CDR1 and CDR2 sequences are MNHEY and SMNVEV (reference sequence). V was shortened by 11 bases and J by 8 bases, with 19 bases between the two germline ends. This clonotype was observed many times. Its antigen is undetermined. Sequenced sample: blood. The source is a woman in her twenties or thirties with Graves' ophthalmopathy. The chain carries TRBV27 and TRBJ2-7, with D possibly being TRBD1 (5 bases). CDR3 loop: CASTGLKLKQYF. CDR3 nucleotide sequence: TGTGCCTCAACAGGTCTCAAATTGAAGCAGTACTTC.